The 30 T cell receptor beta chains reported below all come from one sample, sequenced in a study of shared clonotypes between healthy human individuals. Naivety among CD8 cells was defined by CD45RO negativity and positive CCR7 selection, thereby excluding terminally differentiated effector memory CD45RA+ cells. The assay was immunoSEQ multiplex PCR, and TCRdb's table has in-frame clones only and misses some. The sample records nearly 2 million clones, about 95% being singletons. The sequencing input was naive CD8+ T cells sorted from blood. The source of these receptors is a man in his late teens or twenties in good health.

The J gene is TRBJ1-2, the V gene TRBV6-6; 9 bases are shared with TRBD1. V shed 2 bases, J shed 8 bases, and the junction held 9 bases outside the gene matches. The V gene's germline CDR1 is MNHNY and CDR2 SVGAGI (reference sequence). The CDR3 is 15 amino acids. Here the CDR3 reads CASSYLLQGAQGYTF. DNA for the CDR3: TGTGCCAGCAGTTACCTCCTACAGGGGGCGCAGGGCTACACCTTC.

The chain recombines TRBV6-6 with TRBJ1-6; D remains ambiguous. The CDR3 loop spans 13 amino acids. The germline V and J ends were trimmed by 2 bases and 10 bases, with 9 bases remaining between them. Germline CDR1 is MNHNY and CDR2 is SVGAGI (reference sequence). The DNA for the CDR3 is TGTGCCAGCAGTTACAATGAGGGCTCACCCCTCCACTTT. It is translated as CASSYNEGSPLHF.

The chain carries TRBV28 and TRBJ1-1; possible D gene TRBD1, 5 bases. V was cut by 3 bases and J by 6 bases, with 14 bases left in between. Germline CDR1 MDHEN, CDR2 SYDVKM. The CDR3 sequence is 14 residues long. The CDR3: CASSFAGGGSEAFF. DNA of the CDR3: TGTGCCAGCAGTTTCGCCGGGGGTGGTTCTGAAGCTTTCTTT.

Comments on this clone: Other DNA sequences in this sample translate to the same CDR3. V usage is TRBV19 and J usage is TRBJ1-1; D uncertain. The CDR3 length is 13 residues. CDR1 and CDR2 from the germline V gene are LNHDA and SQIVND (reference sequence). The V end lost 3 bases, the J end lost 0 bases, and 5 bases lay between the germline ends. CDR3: CASSIRLNTEAFF. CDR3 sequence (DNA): TGTGCCAGTAGTATCAGGTTGAACACTGAAGCTTTCTTT.

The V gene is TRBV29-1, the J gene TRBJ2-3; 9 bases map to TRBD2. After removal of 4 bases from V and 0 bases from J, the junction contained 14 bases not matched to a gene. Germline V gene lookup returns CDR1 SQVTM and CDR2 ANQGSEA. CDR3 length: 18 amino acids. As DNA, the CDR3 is TGCAGCGTTGGAACTAGCGGGCCCCCCGAAGCCAGCACAGATACGCAGTATTTT. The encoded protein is CSVGTSGPPEASTDTQYF.

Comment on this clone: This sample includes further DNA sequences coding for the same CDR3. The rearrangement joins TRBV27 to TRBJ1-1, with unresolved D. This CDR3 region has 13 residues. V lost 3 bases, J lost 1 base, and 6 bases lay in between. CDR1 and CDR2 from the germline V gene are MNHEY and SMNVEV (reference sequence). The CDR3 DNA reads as TGTGCCAGCAGTTTCGGAAAGAACACTGAAGCTTTCTTT. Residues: CASSFGKNTEAFF.

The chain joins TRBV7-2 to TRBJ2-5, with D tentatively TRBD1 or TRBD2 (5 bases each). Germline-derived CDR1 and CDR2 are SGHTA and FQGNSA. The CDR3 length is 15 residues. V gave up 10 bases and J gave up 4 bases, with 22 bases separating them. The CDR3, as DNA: TGTGCCACCCCTCCGGTGGGGCGGGTAGGAGAGACCCAGTACTTC. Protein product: CATPPVGRVGETQYF.

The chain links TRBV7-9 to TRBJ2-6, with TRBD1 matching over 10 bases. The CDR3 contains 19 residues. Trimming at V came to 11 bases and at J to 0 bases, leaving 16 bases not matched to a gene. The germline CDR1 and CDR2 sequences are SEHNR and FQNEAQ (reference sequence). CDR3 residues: CAAAVPAGTGDSGANVLTF. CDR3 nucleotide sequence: TGTGCCGCGGCGGTCCCGGCCGGGACAGGGGACTCTGGGGCCAACGTCCTGACTTTC.

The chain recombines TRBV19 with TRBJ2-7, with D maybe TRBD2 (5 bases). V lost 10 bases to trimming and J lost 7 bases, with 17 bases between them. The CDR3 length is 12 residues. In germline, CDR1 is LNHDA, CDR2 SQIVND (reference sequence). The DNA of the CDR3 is TGTGCCACCGGATCCTATCCGGGGGAGCAGTACTTC. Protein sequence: CATGSYPGEQYF.

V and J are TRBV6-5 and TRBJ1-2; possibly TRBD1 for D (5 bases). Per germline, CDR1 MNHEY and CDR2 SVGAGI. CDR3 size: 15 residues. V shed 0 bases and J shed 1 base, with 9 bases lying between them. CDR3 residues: CASSYSFQGNYGYTF. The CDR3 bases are TGTGCCAGCAGTTACTCGTTTCAGGGTAACTATGGCTACACCTTC.

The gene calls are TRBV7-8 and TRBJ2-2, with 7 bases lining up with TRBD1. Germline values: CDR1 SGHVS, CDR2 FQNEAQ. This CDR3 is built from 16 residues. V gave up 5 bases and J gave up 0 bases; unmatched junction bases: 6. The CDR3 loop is CASSRTDRANTGELFF. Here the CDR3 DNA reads TGTGCCAGCAGCCGCACCGACAGGGCGAACACCGGGGAGCTGTTTTTT.

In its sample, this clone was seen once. The CDR3, as DNA: TGTGCCACCACCGTTGATAGCTATAACACCGGGGAGCTGTTTTTT. This codes for CATTVDSYNTGELFF. The V gene is TRBV10-3, the J gene TRBJ2-2; no clear D. The germline CDR1 and CDR2 sequences are ENHRY and SYGVKD. The CDR3 extends over 15 amino acids. With 10 bases removed from V and 2 bases from J, the gap between germline ends came to 17 bases.

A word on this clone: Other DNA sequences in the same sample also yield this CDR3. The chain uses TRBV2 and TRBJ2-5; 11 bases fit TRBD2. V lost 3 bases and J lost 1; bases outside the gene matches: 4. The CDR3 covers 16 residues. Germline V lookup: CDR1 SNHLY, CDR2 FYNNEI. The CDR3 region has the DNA TGTGCCAGCAGTGACCTAGCGGGAGGCCTCCAAGAGACCCAGTACTTC. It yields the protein CASSDLAGGLQETQYF.

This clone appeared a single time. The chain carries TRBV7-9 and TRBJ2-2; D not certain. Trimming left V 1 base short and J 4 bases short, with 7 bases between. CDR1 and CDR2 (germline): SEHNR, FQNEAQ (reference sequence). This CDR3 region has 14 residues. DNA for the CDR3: TGTGCCAGCAGCTTAGGTGGTGTCACCGGGGAGCTGTTTTTT. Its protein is CASSLGGVTGELFF.

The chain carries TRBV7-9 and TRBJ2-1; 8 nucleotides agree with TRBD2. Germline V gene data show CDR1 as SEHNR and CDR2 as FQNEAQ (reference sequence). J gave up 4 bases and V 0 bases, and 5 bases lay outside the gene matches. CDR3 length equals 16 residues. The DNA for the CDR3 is TGTGCCAGCAGCTTAGCTCCGGGACTAGGGTACAATGAGCAGTTCTTC. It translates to CASSLAPGLGYNEQFF.

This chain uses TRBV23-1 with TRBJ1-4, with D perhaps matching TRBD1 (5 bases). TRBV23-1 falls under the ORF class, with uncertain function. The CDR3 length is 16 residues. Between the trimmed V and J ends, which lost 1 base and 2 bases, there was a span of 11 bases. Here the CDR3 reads CASSQFLAGTNEKLFF. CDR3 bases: TGCGCCAGCAGTCAATTCCTGGCAGGGACTAATGAAAAACTGTTTTTT.

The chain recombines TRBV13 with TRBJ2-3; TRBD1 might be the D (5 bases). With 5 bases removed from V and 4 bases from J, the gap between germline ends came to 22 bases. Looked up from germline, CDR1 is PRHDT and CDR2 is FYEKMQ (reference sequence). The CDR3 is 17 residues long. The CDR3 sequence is CASSRTRAGLTPDTQYF. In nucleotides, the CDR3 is TGTGCCAGCAGCCGTACCCGGGCAGGGCTTACCCCAGATACGCAGTATTTT. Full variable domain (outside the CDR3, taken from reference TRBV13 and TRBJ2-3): AAGVIQSPRHLIKEKRETATLKCYPIPRHDTVYWYQQGPGQDPQFLISFYEKMQSDKGSIPDRFSAQQFSDYHSELNMSSLELGDSALYFCASSRTRAGLTPDTQYFGPGTRLTVL.

DNA for the CDR3: TGTGCCAGCAGTTTATTCCGGACCCAAGAGACCCAGTACTTC. The encoded protein is CASSLFRTQETQYF. This chain uses TRBV27 with TRBJ2-5; no reliable D call. Germline assignment: CDR1 MNHEY and CDR2 SMNVEV (reference sequence). The CDR3 consists of 14 residues. The ends were cut back, 1 base at V and 1 base at J, with 7 bases in the middle.

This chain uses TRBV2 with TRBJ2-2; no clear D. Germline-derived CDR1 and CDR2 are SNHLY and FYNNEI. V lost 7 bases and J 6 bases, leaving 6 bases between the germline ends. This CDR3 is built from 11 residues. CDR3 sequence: CASKGPGELFF. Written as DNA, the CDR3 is TGTGCCAGCAAAGGGCCCGGGGAGCTGTTTTTT.

CDR3 bases: TGTGCCAGCAGCTGGGGACTAGGACCAGAGACCCAGTACTTC. Protein product: CASSWGLGPETQYF. The J gene is TRBJ2-5, the V gene TRBV5-6, with 8 nucleotides matching TRBD2. The CDR3 totals 14 residues. Germline values: CDR1 SGHDT, CDR2 YYEEEE. Unmatched junction bases numbered 5, after V lost 3 bases and J lost 4 bases.

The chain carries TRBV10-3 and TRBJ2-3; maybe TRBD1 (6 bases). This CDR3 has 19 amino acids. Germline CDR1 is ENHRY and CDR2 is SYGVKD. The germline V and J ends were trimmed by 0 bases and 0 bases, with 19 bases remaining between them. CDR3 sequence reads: CAISESKGGTRFSTDTQYF. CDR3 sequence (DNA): TGTGCCATCAGTGAGTCGAAAGGGGGTACAAGGTTTAGCACAGATACGCAGTATTTT.

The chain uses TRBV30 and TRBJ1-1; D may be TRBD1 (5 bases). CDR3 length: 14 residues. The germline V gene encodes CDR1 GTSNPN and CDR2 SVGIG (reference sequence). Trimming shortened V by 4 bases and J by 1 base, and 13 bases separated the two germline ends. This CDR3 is CAWIETGGNTEAFF. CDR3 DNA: TGTGCCTGGATCGAAACAGGTGGGAACACTGAAGCTTTCTTT.

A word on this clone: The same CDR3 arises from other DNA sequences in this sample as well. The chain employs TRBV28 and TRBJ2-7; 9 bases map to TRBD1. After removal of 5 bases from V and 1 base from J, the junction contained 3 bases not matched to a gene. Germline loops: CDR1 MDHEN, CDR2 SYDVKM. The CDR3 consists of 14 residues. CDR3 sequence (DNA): TGTGCCAGCAGTCTACAGGGGGCTTCCTACGAGCAGTACTTC. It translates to CASSLQGASYEQYF.

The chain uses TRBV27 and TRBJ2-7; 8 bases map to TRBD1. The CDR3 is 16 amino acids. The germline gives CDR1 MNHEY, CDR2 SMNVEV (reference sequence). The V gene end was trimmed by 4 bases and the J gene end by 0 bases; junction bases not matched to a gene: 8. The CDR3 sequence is CASSSAGQAYSYEQYF. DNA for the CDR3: TGTGCCAGCAGTTCTGCGGGACAGGCATACTCCTACGAGCAGTACTTC.

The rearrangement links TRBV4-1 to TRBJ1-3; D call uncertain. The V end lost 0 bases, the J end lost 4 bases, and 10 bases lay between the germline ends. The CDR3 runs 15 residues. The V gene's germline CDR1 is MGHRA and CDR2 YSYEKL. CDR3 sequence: CASSQERTLGNTIYF. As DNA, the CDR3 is TGCGCCAGCAGCCAAGAGCGCACGCTGGGAAACACCATATATTTT.

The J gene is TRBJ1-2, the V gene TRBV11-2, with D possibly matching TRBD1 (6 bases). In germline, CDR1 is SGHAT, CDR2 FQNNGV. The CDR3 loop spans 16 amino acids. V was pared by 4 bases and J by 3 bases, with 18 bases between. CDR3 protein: CASSSYLTGTDYGYTF. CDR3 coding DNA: TGTGCCAGCAGCTCTTACCTTACAGGGACCGACTATGGCTACACCTTC.

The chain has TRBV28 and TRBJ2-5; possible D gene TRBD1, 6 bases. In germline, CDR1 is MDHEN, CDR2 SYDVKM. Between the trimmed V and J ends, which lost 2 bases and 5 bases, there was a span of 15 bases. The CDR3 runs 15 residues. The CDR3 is CASSLGQGNWETQYF. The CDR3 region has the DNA TGTGCCAGCAGTTTAGGCCAGGGGAATTGGGAGACCCAGTACTTC.

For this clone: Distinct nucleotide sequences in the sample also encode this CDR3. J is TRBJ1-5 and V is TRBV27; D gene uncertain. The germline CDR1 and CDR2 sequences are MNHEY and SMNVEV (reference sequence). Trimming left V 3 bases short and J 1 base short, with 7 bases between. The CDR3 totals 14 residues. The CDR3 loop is CASSFGGSNQPQHF. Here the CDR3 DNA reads TGTGCCAGCAGTTTCGGTGGGAGCAATCAGCCCCAGCATTTT.

The CDR3 DNA is TGCGCCAGCAGCCAGGTACAGGGAGGTGCTAACTATGGCTACACCTTC. This sequence encodes CASSQVQGGANYGYTF. The chain carries TRBV4-1 and TRBJ1-2, with a possible D match to TRBD1 (6 bases). Germline assignment: CDR1 MGHRA and CDR2 YSYEKL. Trimming took 3 bases from V and 0 from J, leaving 14 bases between them. The CDR3 runs to 16 residues.

The CDR3 sequence: CASRDHTDTQYF. In DNA form, the CDR3 reads TGTGCCAGCCGGGACCACACAGATACGCAGTATTTT. The chain recombines TRBV27 with TRBJ2-3, with D possibly called TRBD1 or TRBD2 (5 bases each). This CDR3 comprises 12 residues. Trimming stripped 8 bases from V and 2 bases from J, with 8 bases between. Germline CDR1 MNHEY, CDR2 SMNVEV (reference sequence).